Sequencing of this T cell receptor beta chain was carried out in a study of T cells in Graves' hyperthyroidism and ophthalmopathy. Overall study results and limits: In the blood, most expanded thyroid clonotypes above 0.001 appeared as well.

The source material, RNA transcripts, was used to amplify TCR beta CDR3 regions. Primed by the HTBI set, a first-round RT-PCR was run on the TCR CDR3. One entry per CDR3 protein, called by TCRdb with MiXCR from the multiplex PCR reads. In the table there are 500,000 to 550,000 distinct CDR3 sequences, around 21% of which are singletons. This clonotype occurred many times. Its antigen is unknown. V gave up 5 bases and J gave up 4 bases; unmatched junction bases: 14. This CDR3 comprises 18 residues. Germline V gene data show CDR1 as MDHEN and CDR2 as SYDVKM. Over 18 months, lack of ophthalmopathy progression marked Graves' hyperthyroidism as stable. Investigators excluded patients with uncontrolled infection, other autoimmune disease, pregnancy or lactation. On the basis of clinical symptoms, serum thyroxine and TRAb, thyroid ultrasound and orbital computed tomography, diagnoses were made.

The chain couples TRBV28 to TRBJ1-5; 10 positions agree with TRBD1. Material: blood. The sequence came from a man aged 18 to 35 with Graves' hyperthyroidism. CDR3 in DNA: TGTGCCAGCAGTCCCTTGAATCCCGGGACAGGGGTTAATCAGCCCCAGCATTTT. Its protein product is CASSPLNPGTGVNQPQHF.